A selection of T cell receptor beta chains follows, all from one sample in a study of OX40 agonist ivuxolimab in advanced cancers. The method was immunoSEQ multiplex PCR; TCRdb's version includes in-frame clones alone and lacks a portion of them. The data hold roughly 93,000 clones, with 92% observed a single time. Sequencing was performed on CD4+ or CD8+ T cells sorted from blood, taken in a trial of the OX40 agonist ivuxolimab. All receptors come from an adult with an advanced solid tumor such as melanoma, head and neck, liver or kidney cancer. CDR3s include the opening cysteine and the closing phenylalanine or tryptophan. Each record gives: J gene, clone size, D gene, V gene, CDR3 DNA, CDR3 protein. D genes are given only for firm matches. Clone size appears in some rows only: once, few, many, or a class for an expanded clone.

j_call: TRBJ1-1
clone_size: few
d_call: TRBD1
v_call: TRBV30
cdr3_nt: TGTGCCTTTCCCGGGACAGTGAACACTGAAGCTTTCTTT
cdr3_aa: CAFPGTVNTEAFF

j_call: TRBJ2-2
clone_size: .
d_call: .
v_call: TRBV4-2
cdr3_nt: TGTGCCAGCAGCCAAGATCAGTCCGGGGAGCTGTTTTTT
cdr3_aa: CASSQDQSGELFF

j_call: TRBJ1-1
clone_size: .
d_call: .
v_call: TRBV5-4
cdr3_nt: TGTGCCAGCAGCGTAGATAGGGTCAAGGCTGAAGCTTTCTTT
cdr3_aa: CASSVDRVKAEAFF

j_call: TRBJ2-5
clone_size: .
d_call: TRBD2
v_call: TRBV2
cdr3_nt: TGTGCCAGCAGTATAGCGGGAGATGGGGAGACCCAGTACTTC
cdr3_aa: CASSIAGDGETQYF

j_call: TRBJ2-5
clone_size: .
d_call: .
v_call: TRBV5-1
cdr3_nt: TGCGCCAGCAGCGGGGGTGGAGGGGAGACCCAGTACTTC
cdr3_aa: CASSGGGGETQYF

j_call: TRBJ2-1
clone_size: .
d_call: TRBD2
v_call: TRBV9
cdr3_nt: TGTGCCAGCAGCTTCATACCGGGACTAGCTACAAATGAGCAGTTCTTC
cdr3_aa: CASSFIPGLATNEQFF

j_call: TRBJ2-3
clone_size: .
d_call: .
v_call: TRBV9
cdr3_nt: TGTGCCAGCAGCGTAGAAGGCCAGACGGATACGCAGTATTTT
cdr3_aa: CASSVEGQTDTQYF

j_call: TRBJ1-2
clone_size: .
d_call: .
v_call: TRBV14
cdr3_nt: TGTGCCAGCAGCCAAGATAACTATGGCTACACCTTC
cdr3_aa: CASSQDNYGYTF

j_call: TRBJ2-7
clone_size: .
d_call: TRBD1
v_call: TRBV6-5
cdr3_nt: TGTGCCAGCAGTTACTGGGGACAGGGGGAGCAGTACTTC
cdr3_aa: CASSYWGQGEQYF

j_call: TRBJ2-7
clone_size: .
d_call: .
v_call: TRBV5-6
cdr3_nt: TGTGCCAGCAGCCACATTGCGGGCTACGAGCAGTACTTC
cdr3_aa: CASSHIAGYEQYF

j_call: TRBJ1-5
clone_size: once
d_call: TRBD1
v_call: TRBV6-1
cdr3_nt: TGTGCCAGCAGAGGGACAGGGGATCAGCCCCAGCATTTT
cdr3_aa: CASRGTGDQPQHF

j_call: TRBJ1-2
clone_size: .
d_call: .
v_call: TRBV10-3
cdr3_nt: TGTGCCATGTCCGTCGACAAGTTTTATGGCTACACCTTC
cdr3_aa: CAMSVDKFYGYTF

j_call: TRBJ2-7
clone_size: .
d_call: .
v_call: TRBV7-3
cdr3_nt: TGTGCCAGCAGCTTAGGCGGAGGAGGGGCGCTTGGAGAGCAGTACTTC
cdr3_aa: CASSLGGGGALGEQYF

j_call: TRBJ1-1
clone_size: few
d_call: TRBD1
v_call: TRBV19
cdr3_nt: TGTGCCAGTAGTTGGGGACAGGGTAACACTGAAGCTTTCTTT
cdr3_aa: CASSWGQGNTEAFF

j_call: TRBJ2-7
clone_size: .
d_call: TRBD1
v_call: TRBV6-6
cdr3_nt: TGTGCCAGCAGGGGGACAGGGGGCTACGAGCAGTACTTC
cdr3_aa: CASRGTGGYEQYF

j_call: TRBJ2-2
clone_size: .
d_call: TRBD1
v_call: TRBV9
cdr3_nt: TGTGCCAGCAGCAAAACGGGACAGGACACCGGGGAGCTGTTTTTT
cdr3_aa: CASSKTGQDTGELFF

j_call: TRBJ2-3
clone_size: .
d_call: TRBD2
v_call: TRBV5-1
cdr3_nt: TGCGCCAGCAGCCTGTCGGGGGGTCCCCCAGATACGCAGTATTTT
cdr3_aa: CASSLSGGPPDTQYF

j_call: TRBJ1-1
clone_size: .
d_call: .
v_call: TRBV5-4
cdr3_nt: TGTGCCAGCAGCCATATTCCAGGGGATACTGAAGCTTTCTTT
cdr3_aa: CASSHIPGDTEAFF

j_call: TRBJ2-5
clone_size: .
d_call: TRBD2
v_call: TRBV6-6
cdr3_nt: TGTGCCAGCTGCCGGGAGGGACAAGAGACCCAGTACTTC
cdr3_aa: CASCREGQETQYF

j_call: TRBJ2-7
clone_size: .
d_call: TRBD2
v_call: TRBV7-3
cdr3_nt: TGTGCCAGCAGCCAAACTAGCGGGGGGACTAATCTCTACGAGCAGTACTTC
cdr3_aa: CASSQTSGGTNLYEQYF

j_call: TRBJ1-1
clone_size: .
d_call: .
v_call: TRBV6-5
cdr3_nt: TGTGCCAGCAGTTACTCGATGTTATTGCTCAACACTGAAGCTTTCTTT
cdr3_aa: CASSYSMLLLNTEAFF

j_call: TRBJ2-3
clone_size: .
d_call: TRBD1
v_call: TRBV5-3
cdr3_nt: TGTGCCAGAAGCCCGGAGGTGACAGGGCGCGCAGATACGCAGTATTTT
cdr3_aa: CARSPEVTGRADTQYF

j_call: TRBJ2-1
clone_size: .
d_call: TRBD1
v_call: TRBV25-1
cdr3_nt: TGTGCCAGCGGGGGGACAGGGGGTAACAATGAGCAGTTCTTC
cdr3_aa: CASGGTGGNNEQFF

j_call: TRBJ1-4
clone_size: once
d_call: TRBD1
v_call: TRBV6-1
cdr3_nt: TGTGCCAGCATGGGGACAGCGAGAATTGAAAAACTGTTTTTT
cdr3_aa: CASMGTARIEKLFF

j_call: TRBJ1-2
clone_size: .
d_call: .
v_call: TRBV9
cdr3_nt: TGTGCCAGCAGCGTCACAGGAAAGGGGGAATCCCAAGTGGCCGCCTATGGCTACACCTTC
cdr3_aa: CASSVTGKGESQVAAYGYTF

j_call: TRBJ2-7
clone_size: .
d_call: TRBD2
v_call: TRBV7-7
cdr3_nt: TGTGCTAGCAGCTTAGACAGCGGGGGTTCCTACGAGCAGTACTTC
cdr3_aa: CASSLDSGGSYEQYF

j_call: TRBJ1-4
clone_size: .
d_call: .
v_call: TRBV7-9
cdr3_nt: TGTGCCAGCAGCGTCGGGGGACCTGGAGAAAAACTGTTTTTT
cdr3_aa: CASSVGGPGEKLFF

j_call: TRBJ1-1
clone_size: once
d_call: .
v_call: TRBV18
cdr3_nt: TGTGCCAGCTCACCACCTAGTGTGCACATGCACACTGAAGCTTTCTTT
cdr3_aa: CASSPPSVHMHTEAFF

j_call: TRBJ1-1
clone_size: .
d_call: .
v_call: TRBV6-5
cdr3_nt: TGTGCCGCGGGGCCCAACACTGAAGCTTTCTTT
cdr3_aa: CAAGPNTEAFF

j_call: TRBJ1-5
clone_size: few
d_call: .
v_call: TRBV6-4
cdr3_nt: TGTGCCAGCAGTATCGATAGCAATCAGCCCCAGCATTTT
cdr3_aa: CASSIDSNQPQHF

j_call: TRBJ2-1
clone_size: .
d_call: .
v_call: TRBV2
cdr3_nt: TGTGCCAGCACTCTCGAGGATATCGGTGAGCAGTTCTTC
cdr3_aa: CASTLEDIGEQFF

j_call: TRBJ2-6
clone_size: .
d_call: .
v_call: TRBV14
cdr3_nt: TGCGCCAGCAGCCTCTCTGGGGCCAACGTCCTGACTTTC
cdr3_aa: CASSLSGANVLTF

j_call: TRBJ2-5
clone_size: .
d_call: .
v_call: TRBV15
cdr3_nt: TGTGCCACCAGCAGACGCAACCCTTCCCAAGAGACCCAGTACTTC
cdr3_aa: CATSRRNPSQETQYF

j_call: TRBJ1-1
clone_size: .
d_call: TRBD1
v_call: TRBV6-5
cdr3_nt: TGTGCCAGCAGCCCGGACAGGGGGGTCACTGAAGCTTTCTTT
cdr3_aa: CASSPDRGVTEAFF

j_call: TRBJ1-2
clone_size: .
d_call: TRBD1
v_call: TRBV5-1
cdr3_nt: TGCGCCAGCAGCTCAGCTACCGCTTACAGGGGAAGTTATGGCTACACCTTC
cdr3_aa: CASSSATAYRGSYGYTF

j_call: TRBJ2-7
clone_size: .
d_call: .
v_call: TRBV6-5
cdr3_nt: TGTGCCAGCAGTTATGCGATCCACCCAAGCTCCTACGAGCAGTACTTC
cdr3_aa: CASSYAIHPSSYEQYF

j_call: TRBJ2-3
clone_size: .
d_call: .
v_call: TRBV5-1
cdr3_nt: TGCGCCAGCAGCTTCCTAGGAAAATGGGCAGATACGCAGTATTTT
cdr3_aa: CASSFLGKWADTQYF

j_call: TRBJ1-4
clone_size: .
d_call: .
v_call: TRBV30
cdr3_nt: TGTGCCTGGAGCAGGGCTGCTAATGAAAAACTGTTTTTT
cdr3_aa: CAWSRAANEKLFF

j_call: TRBJ2-2
clone_size: .
d_call: .
v_call: TRBV19
cdr3_nt: TGTGCTTCGATCCGGCAAGGGCTCGGGACCGGGGAGCTGTTTTTT
cdr3_aa: CASIRQGLGTGELFF

j_call: TRBJ2-5
clone_size: .
d_call: .
v_call: TRBV10-3
cdr3_nt: TGTGCCATCAGTGGCGGTTACCAAGAGACCCAGTACTTC
cdr3_aa: CAISGGYQETQYF